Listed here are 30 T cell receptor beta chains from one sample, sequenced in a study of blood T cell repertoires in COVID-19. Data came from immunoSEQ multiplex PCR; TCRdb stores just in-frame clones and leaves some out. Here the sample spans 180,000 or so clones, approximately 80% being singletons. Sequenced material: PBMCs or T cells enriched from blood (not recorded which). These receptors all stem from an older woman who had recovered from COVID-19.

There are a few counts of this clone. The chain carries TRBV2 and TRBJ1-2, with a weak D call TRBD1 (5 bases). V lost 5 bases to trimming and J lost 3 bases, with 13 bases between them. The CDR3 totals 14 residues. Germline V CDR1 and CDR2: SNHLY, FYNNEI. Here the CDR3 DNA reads TGTGCCAGCAGTAAGGGGTCCTTGGACTATGGCTACACCTTC. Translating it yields CASSKGSLDYGYTF.

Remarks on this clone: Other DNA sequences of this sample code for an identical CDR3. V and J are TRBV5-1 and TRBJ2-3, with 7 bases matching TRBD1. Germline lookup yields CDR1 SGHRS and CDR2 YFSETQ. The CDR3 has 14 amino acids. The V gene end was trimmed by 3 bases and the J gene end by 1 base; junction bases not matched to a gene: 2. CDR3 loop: CASSSGQGTDTQYF. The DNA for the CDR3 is TGCGCCAGCAGCTCCGGACAGGGCACAGATACGCAGTATTTT. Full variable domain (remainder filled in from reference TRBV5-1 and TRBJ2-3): KAGVTQTPRYLIKTRGQQVTLSCSPISGHRSVSWYQQTPGQGLQFLFEYFSETQRNKGNFPGRFSGRQFSNSRSEMNVSTLELGDSALYLCASSSGQGTDTQYFGPGTRLTVL.

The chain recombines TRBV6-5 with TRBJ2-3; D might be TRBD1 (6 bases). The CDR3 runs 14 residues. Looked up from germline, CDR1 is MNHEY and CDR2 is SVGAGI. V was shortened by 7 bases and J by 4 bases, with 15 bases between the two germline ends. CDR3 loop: CASKGHSNADTQYF. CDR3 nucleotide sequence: TGTGCCAGCAAGGGACATTCGAACGCAGATACGCAGTATTTT.

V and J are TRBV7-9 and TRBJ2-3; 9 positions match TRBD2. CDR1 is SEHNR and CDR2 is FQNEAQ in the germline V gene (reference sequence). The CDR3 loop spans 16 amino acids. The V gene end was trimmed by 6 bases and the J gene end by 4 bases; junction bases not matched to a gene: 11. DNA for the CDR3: TGTGCCAGCAGGGACGTGGCGGGGGGGCAGCCAGATACGCAGTATTTT. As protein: CASRDVAGGQPDTQYF.

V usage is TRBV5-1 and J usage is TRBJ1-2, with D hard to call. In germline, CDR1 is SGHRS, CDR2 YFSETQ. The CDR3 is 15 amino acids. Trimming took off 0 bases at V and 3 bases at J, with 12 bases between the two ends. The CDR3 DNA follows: TGCGCCAGCAGCTTGGGGGCCTTGAGGGACTATGGCTACACCTTC. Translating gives CASSLGALRDYGYTF.

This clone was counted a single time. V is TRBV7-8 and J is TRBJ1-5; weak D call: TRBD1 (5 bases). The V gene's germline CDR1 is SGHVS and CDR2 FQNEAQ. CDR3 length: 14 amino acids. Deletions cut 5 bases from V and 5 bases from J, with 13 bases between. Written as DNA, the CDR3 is TGTGCCAGCAGCCCGCAGGGTTTCTATCAGCCCCAGCATTTT. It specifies CASSPQGFYQPQHF.

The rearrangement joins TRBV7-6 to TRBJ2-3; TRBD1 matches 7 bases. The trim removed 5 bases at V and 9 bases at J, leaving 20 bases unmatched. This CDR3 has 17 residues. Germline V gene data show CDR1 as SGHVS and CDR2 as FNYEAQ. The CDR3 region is CASSMTGSGSTGATQYF. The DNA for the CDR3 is TGTGCCAGCAGCATGACAGGGTCGGGGAGTACCGGGGCGACGCAGTATTTT.

The CDR3 coding sequence is TGCGCCAGCAGGGAGACACAGGGGCACACTGAAGCTTTCTTT. Translating it yields CASRETQGHTEAFF. The chain carries TRBV5-1 and TRBJ1-1; 7 positions match TRBD1. V dropped 5 bases and J dropped 3; count of bases not matched to a gene: 7. There are 14 residues in the CDR3. Looked up from germline, CDR1 is SGHRS and CDR2 is YFSETQ.

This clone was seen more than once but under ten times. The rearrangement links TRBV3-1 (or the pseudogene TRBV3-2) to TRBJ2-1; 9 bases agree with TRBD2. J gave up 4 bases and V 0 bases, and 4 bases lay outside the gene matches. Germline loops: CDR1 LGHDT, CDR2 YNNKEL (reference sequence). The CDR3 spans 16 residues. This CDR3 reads CASSQDTAGGYNEQFF. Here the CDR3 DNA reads TGTGCCAGCAGCCAAGATACAGCGGGGGGTTACAATGAGCAGTTCTTC.

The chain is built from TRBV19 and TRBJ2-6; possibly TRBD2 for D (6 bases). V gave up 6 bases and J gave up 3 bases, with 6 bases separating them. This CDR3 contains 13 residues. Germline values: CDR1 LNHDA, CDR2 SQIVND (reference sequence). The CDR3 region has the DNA TGTGCCAGTAGCGGGAGTGGGGCCAACGTCCTGACTTTC. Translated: CASSGSGANVLTF.

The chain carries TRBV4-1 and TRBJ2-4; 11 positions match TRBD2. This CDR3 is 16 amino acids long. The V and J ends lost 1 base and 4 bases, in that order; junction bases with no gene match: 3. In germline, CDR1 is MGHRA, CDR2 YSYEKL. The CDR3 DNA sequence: TGCGCCAGCAGCCAAGTTAGCGGGAGGGTGAAAAACATTCAGTACTTC. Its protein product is CASSQVSGRVKNIQYF.

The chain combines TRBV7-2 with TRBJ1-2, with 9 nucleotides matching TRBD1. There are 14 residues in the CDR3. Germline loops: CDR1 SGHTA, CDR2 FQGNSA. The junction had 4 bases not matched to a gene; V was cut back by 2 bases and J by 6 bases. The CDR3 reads CASSLKGTGNGYTF. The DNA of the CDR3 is TGTGCCAGCAGCTTAAAAGGGACAGGGAATGGCTACACCTTC.

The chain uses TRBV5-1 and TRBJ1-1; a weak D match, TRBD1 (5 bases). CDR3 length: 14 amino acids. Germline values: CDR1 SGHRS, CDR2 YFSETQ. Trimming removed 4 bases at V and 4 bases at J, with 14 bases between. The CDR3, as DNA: TGCGCCAGCAGCGCTACAGGTGGGGCCACTGAAGCTTTCTTT. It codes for CASSATGGATEAFF.

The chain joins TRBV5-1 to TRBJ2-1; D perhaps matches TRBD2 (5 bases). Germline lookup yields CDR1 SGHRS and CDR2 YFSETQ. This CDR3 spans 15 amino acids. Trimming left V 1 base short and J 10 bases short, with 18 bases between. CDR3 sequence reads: CASSLRASQLGEQFF. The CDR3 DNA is TGCGCCAGCAGCTTGAGGGCTAGCCAGCTTGGGGAGCAGTTCTTC.

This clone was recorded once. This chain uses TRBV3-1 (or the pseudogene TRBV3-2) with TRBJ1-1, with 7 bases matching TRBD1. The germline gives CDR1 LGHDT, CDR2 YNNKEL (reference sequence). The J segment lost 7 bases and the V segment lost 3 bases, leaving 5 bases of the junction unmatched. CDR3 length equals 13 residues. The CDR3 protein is CASSQISGGEAFF. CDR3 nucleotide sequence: TGTGCCAGCAGCCAGATCTCAGGGGGTGAAGCTTTCTTT.

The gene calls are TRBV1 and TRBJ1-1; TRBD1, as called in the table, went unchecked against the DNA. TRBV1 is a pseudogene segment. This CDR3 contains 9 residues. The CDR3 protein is CTSSQGPFF. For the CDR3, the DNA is TGCACCAGCAGCCAAGGGCCTTTCTTT.

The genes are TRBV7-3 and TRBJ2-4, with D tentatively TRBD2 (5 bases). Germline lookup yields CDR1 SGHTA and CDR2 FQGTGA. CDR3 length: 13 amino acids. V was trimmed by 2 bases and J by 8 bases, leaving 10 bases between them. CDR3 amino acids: CASSLYKGDIQYF. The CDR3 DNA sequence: TGTGCCAGCAGCTTATACAAGGGAGACATTCAGTACTTC.

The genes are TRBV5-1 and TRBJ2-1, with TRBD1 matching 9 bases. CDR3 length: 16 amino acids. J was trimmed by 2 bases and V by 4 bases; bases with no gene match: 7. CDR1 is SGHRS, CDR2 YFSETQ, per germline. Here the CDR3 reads CASSGVGDRAYNEQFF. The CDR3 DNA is TGCGCCAGCAGCGGGGTCGGGGACAGGGCCTACAATGAGCAGTTCTTC.

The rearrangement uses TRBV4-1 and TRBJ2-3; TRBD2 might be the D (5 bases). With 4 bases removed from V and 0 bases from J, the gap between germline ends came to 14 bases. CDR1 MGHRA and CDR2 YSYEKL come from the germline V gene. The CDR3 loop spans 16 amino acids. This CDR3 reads CASSLSYLASTDTQYF. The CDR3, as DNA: TGCGCCAGCAGCCTATCTTACCTAGCTAGCACAGATACGCAGTATTTT.

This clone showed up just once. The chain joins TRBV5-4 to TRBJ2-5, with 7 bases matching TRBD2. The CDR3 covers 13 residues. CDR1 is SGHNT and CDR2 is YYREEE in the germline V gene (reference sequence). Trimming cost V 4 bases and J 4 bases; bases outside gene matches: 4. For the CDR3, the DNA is TGTGCCAGCAGCCCTCCGGGAGGAGAGACCCAGTACTTC. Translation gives CASSPPGGETQYF.

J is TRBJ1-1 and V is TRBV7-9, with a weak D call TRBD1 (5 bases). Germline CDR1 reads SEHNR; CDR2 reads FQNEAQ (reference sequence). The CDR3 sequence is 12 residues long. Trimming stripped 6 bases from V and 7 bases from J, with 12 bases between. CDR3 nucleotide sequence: TGTGCCAGCAGTTACCATGACAGTGAAGCTTTCTTT. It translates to CASSYHDSEAFF.

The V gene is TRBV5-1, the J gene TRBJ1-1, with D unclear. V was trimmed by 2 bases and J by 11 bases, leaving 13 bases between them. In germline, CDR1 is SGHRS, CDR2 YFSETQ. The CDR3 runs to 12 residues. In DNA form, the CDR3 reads TGCGCCAGCAGCTTAGACCAATCTAGGGCTTTCTTT. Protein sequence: CASSLDQSRAFF.

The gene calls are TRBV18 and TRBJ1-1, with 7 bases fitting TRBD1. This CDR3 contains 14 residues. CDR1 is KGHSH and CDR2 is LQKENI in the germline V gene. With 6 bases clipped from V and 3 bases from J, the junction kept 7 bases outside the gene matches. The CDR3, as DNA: TGTGCCAGCTCCAGACAGGGACGTGACACTGAAGCTTTCTTT. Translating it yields CASSRQGRDTEAFF. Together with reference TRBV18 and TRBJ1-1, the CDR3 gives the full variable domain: NAGVMQNPRHLVRRRGQEARLRCSPMKGHSHVYWYRQLPEEGLKFMVYLQKENIIDESGMPKERFSAEFPKEGPSILRIQQVVRGDSAAYFCASSRQGRDTEAFFGQGTRLTVV.

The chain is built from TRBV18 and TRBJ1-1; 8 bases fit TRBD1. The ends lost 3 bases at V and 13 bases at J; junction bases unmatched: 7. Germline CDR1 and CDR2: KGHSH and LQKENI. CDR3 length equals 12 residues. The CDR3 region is CASSPDRVSDFF. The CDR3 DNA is TGTGCCAGCTCACCGGACAGGGTATCGGATTTCTTT. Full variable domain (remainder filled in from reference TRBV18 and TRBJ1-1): NAGVMQNPRHLVRRRGQEARLRCSPMKGHSHVYWYRQLPEEGLKFMVYLQKENIIDESGMPKERFSAEFPKEGPSILRIQQVVRGDSAAYFCASSPDRVSDFFGQGTRLTVV.

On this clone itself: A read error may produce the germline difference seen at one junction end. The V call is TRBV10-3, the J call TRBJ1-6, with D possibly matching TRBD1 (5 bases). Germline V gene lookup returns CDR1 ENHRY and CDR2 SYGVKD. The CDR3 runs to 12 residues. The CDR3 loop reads CPNRQHNSPLHF. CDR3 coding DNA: TGCCCCAATCGACAGCATAATTCACCCCTCCACTTT.

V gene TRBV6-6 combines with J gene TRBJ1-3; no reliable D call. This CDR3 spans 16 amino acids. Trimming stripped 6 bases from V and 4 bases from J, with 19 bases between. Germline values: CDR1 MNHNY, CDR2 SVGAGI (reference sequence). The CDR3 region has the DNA TGTGCCAGCAGCCGATCCGCCCTCGGGGAGGGAAACACCATATATTTT. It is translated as CASSRSALGEGNTIYF.

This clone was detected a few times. As DNA, the CDR3 is TGTGCCAGCAGATTGGTGGGCGAAGCTAACTATGGCTACACCTTC. Translation: CASRLVGEANYGYTF. This rearrangement joins TRBV28 to TRBJ1-2; D call uncertain. With 6 bases removed from V and 0 bases from J, the gap between germline ends came to 14 bases. The CDR3 has 15 amino acids. Germline assignment: CDR1 MDHEN and CDR2 SYDVKM.

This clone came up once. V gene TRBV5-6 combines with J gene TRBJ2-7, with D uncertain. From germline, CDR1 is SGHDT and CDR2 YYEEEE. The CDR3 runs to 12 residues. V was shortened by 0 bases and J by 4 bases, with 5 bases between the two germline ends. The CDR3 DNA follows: TGTGCCAGCAGCTTGGGGAGATACGAGCAGTACTTC. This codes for CASSLGRYEQYF.

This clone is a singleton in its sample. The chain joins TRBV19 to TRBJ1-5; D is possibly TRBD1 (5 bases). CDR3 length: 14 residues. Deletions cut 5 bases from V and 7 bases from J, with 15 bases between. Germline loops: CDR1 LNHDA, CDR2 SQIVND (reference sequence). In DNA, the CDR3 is TGTGCCAGTAGTCTCGCGGGGCTCGTCCAGCCCCAGCATTTT. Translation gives CASSLAGLVQPQHF.

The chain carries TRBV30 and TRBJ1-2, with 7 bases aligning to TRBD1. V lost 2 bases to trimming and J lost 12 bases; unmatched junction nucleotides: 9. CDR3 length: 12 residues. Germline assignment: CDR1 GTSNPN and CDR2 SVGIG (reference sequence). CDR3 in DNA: TGTGCCTGGAGTAGCCAGGGGGGAAAAAACACCTTC. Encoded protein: CAWSSQGGKNTF.